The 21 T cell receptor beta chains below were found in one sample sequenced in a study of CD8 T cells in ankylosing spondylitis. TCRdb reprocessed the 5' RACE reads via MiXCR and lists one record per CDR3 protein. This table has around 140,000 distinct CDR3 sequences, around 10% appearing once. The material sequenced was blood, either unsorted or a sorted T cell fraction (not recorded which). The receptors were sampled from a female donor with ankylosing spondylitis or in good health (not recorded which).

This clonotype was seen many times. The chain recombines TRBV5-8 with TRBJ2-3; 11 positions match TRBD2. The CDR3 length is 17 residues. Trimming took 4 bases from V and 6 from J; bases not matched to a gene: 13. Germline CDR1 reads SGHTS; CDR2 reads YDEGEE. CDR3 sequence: CASSRQSTSGSADTQYF. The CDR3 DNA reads TGTGCCAGCAGCCGCCAATCCACTAGCGGGAGTGCGGATACGCAGTATTTT.

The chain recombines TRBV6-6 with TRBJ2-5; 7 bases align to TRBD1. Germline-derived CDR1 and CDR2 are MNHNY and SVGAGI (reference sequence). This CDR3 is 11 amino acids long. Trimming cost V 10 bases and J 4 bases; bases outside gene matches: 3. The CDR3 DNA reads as TGTGCCACCGGGACAGCAGAGACCCAGTACTTC. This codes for CATGTAETQYF.

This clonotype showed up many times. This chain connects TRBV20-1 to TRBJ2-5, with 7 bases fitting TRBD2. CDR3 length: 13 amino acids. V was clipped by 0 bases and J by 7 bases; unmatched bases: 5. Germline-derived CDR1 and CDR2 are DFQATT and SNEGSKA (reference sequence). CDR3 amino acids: CSARDGGFPTQYF. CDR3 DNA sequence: TGCAGTGCTAGAGACGGGGGGTTCCCGACCCAGTACTTC.

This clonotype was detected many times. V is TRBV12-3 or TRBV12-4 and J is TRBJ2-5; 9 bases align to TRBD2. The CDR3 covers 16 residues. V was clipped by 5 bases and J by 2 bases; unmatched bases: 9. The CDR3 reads CASSPPEAGGQETQYF. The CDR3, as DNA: TGTGCCAGCAGTCCCCCGGAAGCGGGAGGACAAGAGACCCAGTACTTC.

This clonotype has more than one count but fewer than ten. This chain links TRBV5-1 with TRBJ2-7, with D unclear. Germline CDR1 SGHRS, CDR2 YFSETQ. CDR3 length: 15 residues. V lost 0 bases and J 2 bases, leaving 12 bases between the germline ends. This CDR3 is CASSLVSSSAYEQYF. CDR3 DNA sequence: TGCGCCAGCAGCTTGGTCTCTAGTTCGGCCTACGAGCAGTACTTC.

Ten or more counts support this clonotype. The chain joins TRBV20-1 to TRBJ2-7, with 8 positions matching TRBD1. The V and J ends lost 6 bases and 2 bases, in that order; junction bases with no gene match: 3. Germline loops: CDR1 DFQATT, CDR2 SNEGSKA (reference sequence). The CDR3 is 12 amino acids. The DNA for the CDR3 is TGCAGTGCCCGGACAGGGACCTACGAGCAGTACTTC. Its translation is CSARTGTYEQYF.

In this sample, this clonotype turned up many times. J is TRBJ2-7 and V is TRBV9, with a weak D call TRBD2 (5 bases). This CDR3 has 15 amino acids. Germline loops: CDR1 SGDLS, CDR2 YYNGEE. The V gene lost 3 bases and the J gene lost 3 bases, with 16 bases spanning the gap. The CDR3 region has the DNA TGTGCCAGCAGCGCAAAAGGACTCTGGGGCTACGAGCAGTACTTC. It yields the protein CASSAKGLWGYEQYF.

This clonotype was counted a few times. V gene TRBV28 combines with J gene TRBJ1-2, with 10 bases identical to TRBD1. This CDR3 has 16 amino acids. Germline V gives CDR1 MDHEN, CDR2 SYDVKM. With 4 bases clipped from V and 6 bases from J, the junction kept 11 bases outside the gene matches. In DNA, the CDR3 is TGTGCCAGCAGTTACCTTCGACAGGGGGCGCGGGATGGCTACACCTTC. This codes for CASSYLRQGARDGYTF.

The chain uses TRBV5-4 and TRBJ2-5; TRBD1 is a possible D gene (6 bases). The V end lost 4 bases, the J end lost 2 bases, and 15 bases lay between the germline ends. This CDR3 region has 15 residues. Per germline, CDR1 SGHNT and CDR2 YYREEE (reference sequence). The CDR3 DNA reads TGTGCCAGCAGCCGTCGGGACATCCTTCAAGAGACCCAGTACTTC. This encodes CASSRRDILQETQYF.

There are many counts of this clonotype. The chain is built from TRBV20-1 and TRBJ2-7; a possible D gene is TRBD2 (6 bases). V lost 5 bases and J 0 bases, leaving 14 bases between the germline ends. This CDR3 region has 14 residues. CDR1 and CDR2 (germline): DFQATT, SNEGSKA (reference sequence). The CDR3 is CSALQGLTSYEQYF. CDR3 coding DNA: TGCAGTGCTCTGCAGGGACTGACCTCCTACGAGCAGTACTTC.

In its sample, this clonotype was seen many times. Here the CDR3 DNA reads TGTGCCATCAGTGAGTCAGGTGGGACTGAAGCTTTCTTT. Its protein product is CAISESGGTEAFF. The V call is TRBV10-3, the J call TRBJ1-1; no clear D. The CDR3 is 13 residues long. Germline lookup yields CDR1 ENHRY and CDR2 SYGVKD. V was cut by 0 bases and J by 5 bases, with 7 bases left in between.

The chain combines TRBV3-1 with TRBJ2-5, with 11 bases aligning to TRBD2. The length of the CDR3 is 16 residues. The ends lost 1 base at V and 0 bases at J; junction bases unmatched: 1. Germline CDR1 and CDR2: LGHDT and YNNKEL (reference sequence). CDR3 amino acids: CASSQASGGYQETQYF. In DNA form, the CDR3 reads TGTGCCAGCAGCCAAGCTAGCGGGGGGTACCAAGAGACCCAGTACTTC.

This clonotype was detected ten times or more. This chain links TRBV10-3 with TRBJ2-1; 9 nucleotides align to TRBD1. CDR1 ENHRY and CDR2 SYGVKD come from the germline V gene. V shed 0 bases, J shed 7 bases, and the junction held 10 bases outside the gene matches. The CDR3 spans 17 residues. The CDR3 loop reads CAISESSGQGNMNEQFF. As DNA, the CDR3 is TGTGCCATCAGTGAGTCTTCCGGACAGGGGAATATGAATGAGCAGTTCTTC.

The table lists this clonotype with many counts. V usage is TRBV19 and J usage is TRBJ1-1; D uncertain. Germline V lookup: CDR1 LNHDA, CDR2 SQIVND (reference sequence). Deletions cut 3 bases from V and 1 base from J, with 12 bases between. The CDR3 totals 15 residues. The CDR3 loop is CASSMDFPPNTEAFF. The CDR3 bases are TGTGCCAGTAGTATGGACTTCCCCCCGAACACTGAAGCTTTCTTT.

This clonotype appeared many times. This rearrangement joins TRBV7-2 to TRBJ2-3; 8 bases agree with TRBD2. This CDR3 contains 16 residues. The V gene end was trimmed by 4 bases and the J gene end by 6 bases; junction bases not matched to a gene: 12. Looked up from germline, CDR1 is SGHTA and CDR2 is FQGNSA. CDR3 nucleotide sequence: TGTGCCAGCAGCTCTTTCCGGGGGGGCCTTTTTGATACGCAGTATTTT. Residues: CASSSFRGGLFDTQYF.

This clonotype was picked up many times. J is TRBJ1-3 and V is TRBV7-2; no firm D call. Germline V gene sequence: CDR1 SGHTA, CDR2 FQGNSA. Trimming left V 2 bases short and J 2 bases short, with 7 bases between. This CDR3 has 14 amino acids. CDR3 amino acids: CASSLWAAGNTIYF. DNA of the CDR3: TGTGCCAGCAGCTTATGGGCAGCTGGAAACACCATATATTTT.

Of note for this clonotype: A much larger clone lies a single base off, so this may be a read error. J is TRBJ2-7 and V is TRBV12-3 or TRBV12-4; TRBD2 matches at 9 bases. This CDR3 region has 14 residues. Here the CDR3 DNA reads TGTGCCGGCAGCCGTATTAGCGGGAGAGGCGAGCAGTACTTC. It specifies CAGSRISGRGEQYF.

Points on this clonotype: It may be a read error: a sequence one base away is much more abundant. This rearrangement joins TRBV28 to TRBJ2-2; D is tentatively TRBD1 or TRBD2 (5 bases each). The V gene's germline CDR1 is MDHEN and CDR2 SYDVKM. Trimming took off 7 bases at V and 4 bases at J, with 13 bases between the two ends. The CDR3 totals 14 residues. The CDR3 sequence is CASKGTATTGELFF. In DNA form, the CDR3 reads TGTGCCAGCAAGGGGACGGCGACCACCGGGGAGCTGTTTTTT.

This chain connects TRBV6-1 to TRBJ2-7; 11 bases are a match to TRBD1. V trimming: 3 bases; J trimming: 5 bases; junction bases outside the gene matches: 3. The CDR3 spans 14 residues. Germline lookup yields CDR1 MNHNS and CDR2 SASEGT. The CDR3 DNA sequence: TGTGCCAGCAGTGATGGGACAGGGGGGGACGAGCAGTACTTC. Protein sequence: CASSDGTGGDEQYF.

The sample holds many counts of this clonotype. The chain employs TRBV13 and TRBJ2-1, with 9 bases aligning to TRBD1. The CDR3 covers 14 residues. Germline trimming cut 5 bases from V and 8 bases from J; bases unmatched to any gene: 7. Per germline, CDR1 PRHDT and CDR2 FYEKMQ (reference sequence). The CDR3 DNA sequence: TGTGCCAGCAGCCCCGGACAGGGGTGGCATGAGCAGTTCTTC. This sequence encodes CASSPGQGWHEQFF.

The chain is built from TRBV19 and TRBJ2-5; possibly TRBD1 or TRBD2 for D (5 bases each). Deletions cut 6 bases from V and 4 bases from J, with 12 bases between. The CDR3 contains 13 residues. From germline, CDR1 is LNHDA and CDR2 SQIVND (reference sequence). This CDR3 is CASRSGARETQYF. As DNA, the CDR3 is TGTGCCAGTAGATCCGGGGCTCGAGAGACCCAGTACTTC. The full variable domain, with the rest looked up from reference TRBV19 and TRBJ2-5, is DGGITQSPKYLFRKEGQNVTLSCEQNLNHDAMYWYRQDPGQGLRLIYYSQIVNDFQKGDIAEGYSVSREKKESFPLTVTSAQKNPTAFYLCASRSGARETQYFGPGTRLLVL.